The TCR beta chain described here comes from a study of OX40 agonist ivuxolimab in advanced cancers. Germline loops: CDR1 LNHDA, CDR2 SQIVND (reference sequence). The junction had 6 bases not matched to a gene; V was cut back by 6 bases and J by 2 bases. The CDR3 is 14 residues long. TCRdb's copy holds only in-frame clones and misses some; the assay was immunoSEQ multiplex PCR. The data contain nearly 85,000 clones, approximately 86% of them singletons. The sampling schedule covered blood at baseline, cycle 4 day 1, and cycle 7 day 1. This clonotype originated in an adult with an advanced solid tumor such as melanoma, head and neck, liver or kidney cancer. The chain uses TRBV19 and TRBJ2-5; 7 bases fit TRBD1. The material sequenced was CD4+ or CD8+ T cells sorted from blood, taken in a trial of the OX40 agonist ivuxolimab. CDR3 residues: CASSRQGGQETQYF. CDR3 sequence (DNA): TGTGCCAGTAGCCGACAGGGTGGGCAAGAGACCCAGTACTTC. The whole variable domain, remainder taken from reference TRBV19 and TRBJ2-5, is DGGITQSPKYLFRKEGQNVTLSCEQNLNHDAMYWYRQDPGQGLRLIYYSQIVNDFQKGDIAEGYSVSREKKESFPLTVTSAQKNPTAFYLCASSRQGGQETQYFGPGTRLLVL.